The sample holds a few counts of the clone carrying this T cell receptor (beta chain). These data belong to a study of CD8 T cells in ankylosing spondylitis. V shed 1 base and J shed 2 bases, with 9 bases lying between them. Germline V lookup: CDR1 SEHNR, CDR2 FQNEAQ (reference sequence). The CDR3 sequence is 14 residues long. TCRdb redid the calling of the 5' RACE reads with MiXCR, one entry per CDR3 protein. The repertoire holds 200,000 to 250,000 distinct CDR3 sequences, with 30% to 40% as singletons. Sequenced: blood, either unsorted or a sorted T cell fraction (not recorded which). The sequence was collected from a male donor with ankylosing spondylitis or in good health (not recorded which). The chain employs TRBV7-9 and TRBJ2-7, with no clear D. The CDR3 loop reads CASSLGGRAYEQYF. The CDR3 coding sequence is TGTGCCAGCAGCTTAGGGGGTAGAGCCTACGAGCAGTACTTC.